Shown below are 4 T cell receptor beta chains from a single sample sequenced in a study of tumor-infiltrating lymphocytes in primary liver carcinoma. A primer in the constant region served to generate TCR beta cDNA from about 470 ng of total RNA. Nested multiplex PCR, run for three rounds with slightly modified ARM-PCR, yielded TCR beta libraries. Each of the first two PCR rounds ran 9 to 11 cycles with TRBV1-TRBV30 forward and C-beta reverse primers. Via MiXCR, TCRdb re-called the multiplex PCR reads, giving one row per CDR3 protein. The repertoire has under 200,000 distinct CDR3 sequences, about two thirds of them found once; the top ten carry around 7.1%. Unsorted whole blood yielded blood RNA, and germline DNA was extracted as well. Sequenced input: peripheral blood. The receptors here all came from a woman between 55 and 75 years old with primary liver carcinoma and hepatitis B virus infection.

Comment on this clonotype: The junction departs from the called germline gene at one end, perhaps through a read error. The V gene is TRBV11-1, the J gene TRBJ2-1; D tentatively fits TRBD1 or TRBD2 (6 bases each). Germline lookup yields CDR1 SGHAT and CDR2 FQDESV (reference sequence). There are 15 residues in the CDR3. The CDR3 nucleotides read TGTGTCAACAGCTTAGGGGGGACGACCTACGATGAGCAGTTCTTC. Translating it yields CVNSLGGTTYDEQFF.

About this clonotype: At one end, the junction sequence differs from germline, possibly due to a read error. The chain couples TRBV5-1 to TRBJ2-5; D is uncertain. The CDR3 has 14 amino acids. Per the germline V gene, CDR1 is SGHRS and CDR2 is YFSETQ. CDR3 residues: CARSLYPGQETQYF. The DNA for the CDR3 is TGCGCCAGAAGCTTGTATCCGGGCCAAGAGACCCAGTACTTC.

Regarding this clonotype: It may be a read error: a sequence one base away is much more abundant. The chain joins TRBV5-4 to TRBJ2-1; 10 nucleotides line up with TRBD2. The CDR3 length is 18 residues. Trimming took 4 bases from V and 7 from J; bases not matched to a gene: 17. Germline lookup yields CDR1 SGHNT and CDR2 YYREEE (reference sequence). The CDR3 is CASSLSTIAGGKVNEQFF. CDR3 DNA sequence: TGTGCCAGCAGCCTCAGTACCATAGCGGGAGGTAAGGTGAATGAGCAGTTCTTC.

The rearrangement links TRBV20-1 to TRBJ2-7; the match to TRBD2 covers 9 bases. CDR3 length equals 13 residues. Germline V gene lookup returns CDR1 DFQATT and CDR2 SNEGSKA (reference sequence). With 6 bases clipped from V and 7 bases from J, the junction kept 10 bases outside the gene matches. Here the CDR3 reads CSARNSGSWEQYF. CDR3 sequence (DNA): TGCAGTGCCAGAAATAGCGGGAGTTGGGAGCAGTACTTC.